Presented here are 29 T cell receptor beta chains from one specimen sequenced in a study of graft-versus-host responses after intestinal transplantation. Using immunoSEQ multiplex PCR, the repertoire was profiled, and TCRdb retains in-frame clones only, with some absent. Of around 100,000 clones in the sample, about 92% were seen once. No antigens are known for them. The input for sequencing was unstimulated CD4+ T cells sorted from spleen or lymph node cells, taken before transplant. The receptors shown here come from a human donor who was the organ donor for an intestinal transplant.

The CDR3 loop reads CASSFLGVSTDTQYF. The CDR3 DNA sequence: TGTGCCAGCAGCTTTCTGGGGGTTAGCACAGATACGCAGTATTTT. The rearrangement joins TRBV5-6 to TRBJ2-3; either TRBD1 or TRBD2 may fit D (5 bases each). This CDR3 has 15 amino acids. CDR1 and CDR2 (germline): SGHDT, YYEEEE. V was shortened by 2 bases and J by 0 bases, with 10 bases between the two germline ends.

The rearrangement uses TRBV20-1 and TRBJ1-1, with D unclear. CDR1 is DFQATT and CDR2 is SNEGSKA in the germline V gene (reference sequence). The CDR3 contains 11 residues. The V gene lost 6 bases and the J gene lost 5 bases, with 10 bases spanning the gap. DNA for the CDR3: TGCAGTGCCCGATGGGTTACTGAAGCTTTCTTT. It yields the protein CSARWVTEAFF.

The chain couples TRBV7-9 to TRBJ2-5, with 7 bases matching TRBD2. V shed 6 bases and J 4 bases; nucleotides not matched to a gene: 8. The CDR3 has 14 residues. Germline-derived CDR1 and CDR2 are SEHNR and FQNEAQ (reference sequence). CDR3 sequence (DNA): TGTGCCAGCAGGAGTAGGGAGGGGTCAGAGACCCAGTACTTC. This encodes CASRSREGSETQYF.

V gene TRBV2 combines with J gene TRBJ2-2, with 10 positions matching TRBD1. V shed 7 bases, J shed 7 bases, and the junction held 9 bases outside the gene matches. CDR1 is SNHLY and CDR2 is FYNNEI in the germline V gene. CDR3 length: 15 amino acids. The CDR3 region has the DNA TGTGCCAGCACCGTCGACAGGGGGCAGGGCGGGGAGCTGTTTTTT. This sequence encodes CASTVDRGQGGELFF. Together with reference TRBV2 and TRBJ2-2, the CDR3 gives the full variable domain: EPEVTQTPSHQVTQMGQEVILRCVPISNHLYFYWYRQILGQKVEFLVSFYNNEISEKSEIFDDQFSVERPDGSNFTLKIRSTKLEDSAMYFCASTVDRGQGGELFFGEGSRLTVL.

The V gene is TRBV5-8, the J gene TRBJ1-1; TRBD1 aligns across 8 bases. The CDR3 consists of 17 residues. The V segment lost 2 bases and the J segment 0 bases; nucleotides outside the gene matches: 9. Germline CDR1 and CDR2: SGHTS and YDEGEE. The CDR3 loop is CASSLNRGFGMNTEAFF. The CDR3 DNA sequence: TGTGCCAGCAGCTTAAACAGGGGGTTCGGCATGAACACTGAAGCTTTCTTT.

A note on this clone: The same CDR3 can be traced to other DNA sequences in this sample. V usage is TRBV9 and J usage is TRBJ1-2, with D perhaps TRBD1 (6 bases). Trimming took 3 bases from V and 2 from J, leaving 8 bases between them. This CDR3 region has 13 residues. CDR1 is SGDLS and CDR2 is YYNGEE in the germline V gene. CDR3: CASSADRNYGYTF. Here the CDR3 DNA reads TGTGCCAGCAGCGCGGACAGAAACTATGGCTACACCTTC.

J is TRBJ2-7 and V is TRBV4-2, with D unclear. This CDR3 has 14 amino acids. Trimming removed 0 bases from V and 3 bases from J, with 9 bases in between. Germline CDR1 is LGHNA and CDR2 is YNFKEQ. CDR3 bases: TGTGCCAGCAGCCAAGAGACGCGAGACTACGAGCAGTACTTC. Residues: CASSQETRDYEQYF.

V and J are TRBV10-3 and TRBJ1-3; D is possibly TRBD1 (6 bases). Looked up from germline, CDR1 is ENHRY and CDR2 is SYGVKD. V dropped 0 bases and J dropped 0 bases, with 9 bases sitting between them. The CDR3 has 16 amino acids. The CDR3 spells CAISESTGFSGNTIYF. The CDR3 DNA is TGTGCCATCAGTGAGTCGACAGGCTTCTCTGGAAACACCATATATTTT.

V is TRBV5-1 and J is TRBJ2-3, with 7 bases lining up with TRBD2. Germline V gene data show CDR1 as SGHRS and CDR2 as YFSETQ. With V trimmed by 1 base and J by 1 base, 3 bases remained unmatched. The CDR3 is made up of 15 amino acids. The CDR3 region is CASSLRAGGTDTQYF. CDR3 DNA sequence: TGCGCCAGCAGCTTGCGGGCGGGGGGCACAGATACGCAGTATTTT.

The chain combines TRBV27 with TRBJ1-5, with 8 bases matching TRBD1. V lost 3 bases and J lost 2; bases outside the gene matches: 0. The germline CDR1 and CDR2 sequences are MNHEY and SMNVEV (reference sequence). The CDR3 loop spans 14 amino acids. The CDR3 spells CASSLTGGNQPQHF. Here the CDR3 DNA reads TGTGCCAGCAGTTTGACAGGGGGCAATCAGCCCCAGCATTTT.

The chain is built from TRBV6-6 and TRBJ1-6, with 11 bases lining up with TRBD1. The CDR3 runs to 15 residues. Trimming at V came to 4 bases and at J to 10 bases, leaving 6 bases not matched to a gene. Germline loops: CDR1 MNHNY, CDR2 SVGAGI (reference sequence). The CDR3 DNA sequence: TGTGCCAGCAGTTTCGGGACAGGGGGGGGGTCACCCCTCCACTTT. As protein: CASSFGTGGGSPLHF.

The chain carries TRBV15 and TRBJ2-1; D perhaps matches TRBD1 (5 bases). Germline values: CDR1 LNHNV, CDR2 YYDKDF (reference sequence). The CDR3 consists of 18 residues. V dropped 3 bases and J dropped 6 bases, with 24 bases sitting between them. The CDR3 is CATSRNKGAPVKGNEQFF. The CDR3 coding sequence is TGTGCCACCAGCAGGAACAAAGGGGCTCCCGTTAAGGGCAATGAGCAGTTCTTC.

This clone was observed once. The chain has TRBV28 and TRBJ2-3, with D maybe TRBD2 (5 bases). Germline V lookup: CDR1 MDHEN, CDR2 SYDVKM. V was trimmed by 5 bases and J by 6 bases, leaving 21 bases between them. This CDR3 is 16 amino acids long. In DNA form, the CDR3 reads TGTGCCAGCAGTCTCGTACCAGCGGTGGCAGTGGATACGCAGTATTTT. Its translation: CASSLVPAVAVDTQYF.

V is TRBV9 and J is TRBJ2-1; D is unresolved. With 1 base removed from V and 8 bases from J, the gap between germline ends came to 13 bases. The CDR3 has 14 amino acids. The germline V gene encodes CDR1 SGDLS and CDR2 YYNGEE. The CDR3 DNA follows: TGTGCCAGCAGCGTACACCAAACTGGGGATGAGCAGTTCTTC. This encodes CASSVHQTGDEQFF.

This chain connects TRBV7-2 to TRBJ2-5; the match to TRBD2 covers 11 bases. There are 16 residues in the CDR3. The germline gives CDR1 SGHTA, CDR2 FQGNSA. V shed 5 bases and J 3 bases; nucleotides not matched to a gene: 8. This chain's CDR3 is CASSSRLAGFKETQYF. Written as DNA, the CDR3 is TGTGCCAGCAGCAGCCGACTAGCGGGATTTAAAGAGACCCAGTACTTC.

The chain has TRBV4-3 and TRBJ2-3; TRBD1 agrees at 8 bases. Unmatched junction bases numbered 8, after V lost 5 bases and J lost 1 base. This CDR3 region has 16 residues. The V gene's germline CDR1 is LGHNA and CDR2 YSLEER. The CDR3 region has the DNA TGCGCCAGCAGCGAGACCGGACAGGGACGCACAGATACGCAGTATTTT. Amino acids: CASSETGQGRTDTQYF.

This clone has just a few counts. The chain joins TRBV9 to TRBJ1-3; 8 bases match TRBD1. Germline trimming cut 4 bases from V and 0 bases from J; bases unmatched to any gene: 9. The CDR3 runs 17 residues. CDR1 is SGDLS, CDR2 YYNGEE, per germline. The CDR3: CASSPLDRAYSGNTIYF. The CDR3 DNA sequence: TGTGCCAGCAGCCCCCTGGACAGGGCCTACTCTGGAAACACCATATATTTT.

This clone was observed a handful of times. V usage is TRBV6-6 and J usage is TRBJ1-1; no firm D call. The CDR3 is 11 residues long. CDR1 is MNHNY, CDR2 SVGAGI, per germline (reference sequence). Trimming stripped 5 bases from V and 4 bases from J, with 5 bases between. The CDR3 loop is CASSTSTEAFF. The CDR3 bases are TGTGCCAGCAGTACCAGCACTGAAGCTTTCTTT.

The chain recombines TRBV4-1 with TRBJ2-6, with 11 bases aligning to TRBD1. Germline CDR1 and CDR2: MGHRA and YSYEKL. This CDR3 is built from 17 residues. The J segment lost 2 bases and the V segment lost 1 base, leaving 1 base of the junction unmatched. The CDR3, as DNA: TGCGCCAGCAGCCAAGGGACAGGGGGCGCTGGGGCCAACGTCCTGACTTTC. Translated: CASSQGTGGAGANVLTF.

The chain is built from TRBV6-5 and TRBJ1-5; D remains ambiguous. The germline gives CDR1 MNHEY, CDR2 SVGAGI. The germline V and J ends were trimmed by 2 bases and 3 bases, with 8 bases remaining between them. CDR3 length equals 14 residues. Here the CDR3 DNA reads TGTGCCAGCAGTTACGGACGGGACAATCAGCCCCAGCATTTT. Translated, it gives CASSYGRDNQPQHF.

The gene calls are TRBV21-1 and TRBJ1-5; the table assigns TRBD1, which was not confirmed against the DNA. TRBV21-1 counts as a pseudogene. The CDR3 is 17 amino acids. The CDR3 DNA reads as TGTGCCAGCAGCAAAGCGCTGAAGACAGGGGGCAATCAGCCCCAGCATTTT. Protein sequence: CASSKALKTGGNQPQHF.

The CDR3 sequence is CASKLETGSYGELFF. The CDR3 bases are TGTGCCAGCAAATTGGAGACAGGGTCATACGGGGAGCTGTTTTTT. J is TRBJ2-2 and V is TRBV7-8, with 7 bases lining up with TRBD1. Germline trimming cut 7 bases from V and 7 bases from J; bases unmatched to any gene: 12. Germline-derived CDR1 and CDR2 are SGHVS and FQNEAQ. The CDR3 contains 15 residues.

CDR3 sequence: CSVTGTRGYNEQFF. The CDR3 region has the DNA TGCAGCGTAACCGGGACAAGAGGGTACAATGAGCAGTTCTTC. This sequence joins TRBV29-1 and TRBJ2-1; weak D call: TRBD1 (6 bases). The CDR3 covers 14 residues. CDR1 and CDR2 from the germline V gene are SQVTM and ANQGSEA. With 6 bases removed from V and 4 bases from J, the gap between germline ends came to 16 bases.

In its sample, this clone was seen once. The rearrangement links TRBV19 to TRBJ2-7, with 7 bases lining up with TRBD1. The CDR3 is 17 residues long. Trimming cost V 1 base and J 4 bases; bases outside gene matches: 13. Germline CDR1 is LNHDA and CDR2 is SQIVND (reference sequence). CDR3 bases: TGTGCCAGTAGTATAGCGTCCCGACAGGGACCCGGATACGAGCAGTACTTC. Its translation: CASSIASRQGPGYEQYF.

The chain combines TRBV7-2 with TRBJ2-6; 7 nucleotides line up with TRBD1. V gave up 5 bases and J gave up 5 bases; unmatched junction bases: 12. The V gene's germline CDR1 is SGHTA and CDR2 FQGNSA. The CDR3 covers 17 residues. In DNA, the CDR3 is TGTGCCAGCAGCCGGAAGGGGGCTGAGGTCTGGGCCAACGTCCTGACTTTC. Residues: CASSRKGAEVWANVLTF. Complete variable domain (other parts from reference TRBV7-2 and TRBJ2-6): GAGVSQSPSNKVTEKGKDVELRCDPISGHTALYWYRQSLGQGLEFLIYFQGNSAPDKSGLPSDRFSAERTGGSVSTLTIQRTQQEDSAVYLCASSRKGAEVWANVLTFGAGSRLTVL.

The rearrangement joins TRBV6-5 to TRBJ1-2, with D tentatively TRBD1 (5 bases). The CDR3 spans 13 residues. The ends were cut back, 2 bases at V and 8 bases at J, with 12 bases in the middle. Germline V gene sequence: CDR1 MNHEY, CDR2 SVGAGI. The CDR3 DNA sequence: TGTGCCAGCAGTTACGTGCAGGGCATCGGCTACACCTTC. Its protein product is CASSYVQGIGYTF.

The V call is TRBV9, the J call TRBJ1-1; D possibly corresponds to TRBD1 (5 bases). CDR1 and CDR2 from the germline V gene are SGDLS and YYNGEE. Trimming shortened V by 3 bases and J by 2 bases, and 14 bases separated the two germline ends. This CDR3 spans 15 amino acids. CDR3 amino acids: CASSAPGTGNTEAFF. CDR3 coding DNA: TGTGCCAGCAGCGCGCCCGGGACGGGTAACACTGAAGCTTTCTTT.

This rearrangement joins TRBV2 to TRBJ2-4; TRBD2 is a possible D gene (6 bases). Germline V lookup: CDR1 SNHLY, CDR2 FYNNEI. V lost 7 bases to trimming and J lost 0 bases, with 19 bases between them. This CDR3 is built from 17 residues. CDR3 sequence reads: CASNHGGSLVAKNIQYF. Written as DNA, the CDR3 is TGTGCCAGCAACCATGGAGGGAGTCTTGTAGCCAAAAACATTCAGTACTTC.

This chain joins TRBV19 and TRBJ2-2, with D perhaps TRBD1 or TRBD2 (5 bases each). V was shortened by 1 base and J by 1 base, with 13 bases between the two germline ends. This CDR3 has 17 residues. The germline CDR1 and CDR2 sequences are LNHDA and SQIVND (reference sequence). The CDR3 bases are TGTGCCAGTAGTATAGCCACTCGAGGGGTGAACACCGGGGAGCTGTTTTTT. Amino acids: CASSIATRGVNTGELFF.